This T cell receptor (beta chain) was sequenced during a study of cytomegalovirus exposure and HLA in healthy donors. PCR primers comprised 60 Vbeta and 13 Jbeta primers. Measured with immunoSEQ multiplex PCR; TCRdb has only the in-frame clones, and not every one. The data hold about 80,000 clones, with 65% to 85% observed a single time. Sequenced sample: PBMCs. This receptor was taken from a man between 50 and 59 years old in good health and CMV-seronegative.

The CDR3 sequence is CASSSPGTGGEGYTF. The DNA of the CDR3 is TGTGCCAGCAGCAGTCCCGGGACAGGGGGCGAGGGCTACACCTTC. This chain links TRBV4-2 with TRBJ1-2; the match to TRBD1 covers 12 bases. The CDR3 runs to 15 residues. V lost 5 bases to trimming and J lost 8 bases; unmatched junction nucleotides: 9. Germline V gene lookup returns CDR1 LGHNA and CDR2 YNFKEQ.